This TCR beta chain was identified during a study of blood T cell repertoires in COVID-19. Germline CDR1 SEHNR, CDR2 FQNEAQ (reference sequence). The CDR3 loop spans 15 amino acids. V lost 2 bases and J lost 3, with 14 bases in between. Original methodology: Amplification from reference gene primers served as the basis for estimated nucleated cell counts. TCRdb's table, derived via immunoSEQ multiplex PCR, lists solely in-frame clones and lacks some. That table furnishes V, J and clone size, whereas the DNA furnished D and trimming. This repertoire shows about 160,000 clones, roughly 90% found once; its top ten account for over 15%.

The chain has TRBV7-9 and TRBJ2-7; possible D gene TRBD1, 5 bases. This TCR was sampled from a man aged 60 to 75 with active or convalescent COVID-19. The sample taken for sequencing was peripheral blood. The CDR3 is CASSLNRQLDYEQYF. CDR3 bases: TGTGCCAGCAGCTTAAATAGACAGTTGGACTACGAGCAGTACTTC.